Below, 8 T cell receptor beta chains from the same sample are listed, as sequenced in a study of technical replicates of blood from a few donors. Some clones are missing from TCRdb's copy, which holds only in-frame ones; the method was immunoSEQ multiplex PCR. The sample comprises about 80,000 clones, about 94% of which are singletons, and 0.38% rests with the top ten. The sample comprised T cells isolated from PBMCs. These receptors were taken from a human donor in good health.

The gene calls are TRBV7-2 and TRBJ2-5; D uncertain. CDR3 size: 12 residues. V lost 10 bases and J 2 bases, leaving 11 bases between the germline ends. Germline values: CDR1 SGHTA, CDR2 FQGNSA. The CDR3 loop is CAIRSSQETQYF. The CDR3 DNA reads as TGTGCCATCCGAAGCTCGCAAGAGACCCAGTACTTC.

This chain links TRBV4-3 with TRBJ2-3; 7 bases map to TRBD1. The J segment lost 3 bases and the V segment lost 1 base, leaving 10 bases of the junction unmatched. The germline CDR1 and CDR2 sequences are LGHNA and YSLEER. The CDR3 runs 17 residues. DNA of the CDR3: TGCGCCAGCAGCCAAGTGGCGGTGGGCAGGGGGACAGATACGCAGTATTTT. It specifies CASSQVAVGRGTDTQYF.

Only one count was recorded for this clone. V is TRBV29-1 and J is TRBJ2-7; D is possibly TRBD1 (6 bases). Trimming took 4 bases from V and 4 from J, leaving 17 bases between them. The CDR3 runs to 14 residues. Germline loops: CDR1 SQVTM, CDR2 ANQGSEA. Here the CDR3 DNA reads TGCAGCGTTGGTGTGAAAGGACAGTCATACGAGCAGTACTTC. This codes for CSVGVKGQSYEQYF.

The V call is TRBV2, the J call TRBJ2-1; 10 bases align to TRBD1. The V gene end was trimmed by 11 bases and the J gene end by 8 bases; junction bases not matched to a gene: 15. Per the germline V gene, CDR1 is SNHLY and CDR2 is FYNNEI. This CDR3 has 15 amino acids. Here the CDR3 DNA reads TGTGCCGGAAAAACCGCCGGGACAGGGGATGATGAGCAGTTCTTC. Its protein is CAGKTAGTGDDEQFF.

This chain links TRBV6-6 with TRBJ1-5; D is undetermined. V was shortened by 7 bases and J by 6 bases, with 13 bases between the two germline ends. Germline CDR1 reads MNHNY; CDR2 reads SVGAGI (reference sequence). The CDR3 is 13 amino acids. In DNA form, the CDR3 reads TGTGCCAGCACAACTGGGGAGCGTCAGCCCCAGCATTTT. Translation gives CASTTGERQPQHF.

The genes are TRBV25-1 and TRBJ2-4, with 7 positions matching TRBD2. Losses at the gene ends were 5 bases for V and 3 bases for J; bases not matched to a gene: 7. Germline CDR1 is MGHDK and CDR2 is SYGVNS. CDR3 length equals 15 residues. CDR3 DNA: TGTGCCAGCAGTTTCGCGGGAGCGGGCAAAAACATTCAGTACTTC. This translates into CASSFAGAGKNIQYF.

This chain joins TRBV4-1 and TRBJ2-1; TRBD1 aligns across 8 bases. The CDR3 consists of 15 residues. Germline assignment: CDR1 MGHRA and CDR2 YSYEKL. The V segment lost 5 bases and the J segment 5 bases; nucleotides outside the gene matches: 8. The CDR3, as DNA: TGCGCCAGCAGCTATAGACAGGGGACCAACAATGAGCAGTTCTTC. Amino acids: CASSYRQGTNNEQFF.

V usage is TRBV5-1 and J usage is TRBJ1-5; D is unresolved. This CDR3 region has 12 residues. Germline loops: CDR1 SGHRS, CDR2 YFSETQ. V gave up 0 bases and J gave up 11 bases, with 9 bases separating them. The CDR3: CASSLDGAAQHF. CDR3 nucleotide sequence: TGCGCCAGCAGCTTGGACGGAGCGGCCCAGCATTTT.